This TCR beta chain was recorded in a study of CD8 T cells in ankylosing spondylitis. Regarding the study as a whole: A motif in TCR beta, a set of roughly eight highly homologous variants, appeared characteristic of ankylosing spondylitis blood. Reactive arthritis synovial fluid and blood were previously reported to contain some motif variants.

With regard to this clonotype: What it binds is unknown.

With V trimmed by 6 bases and J by 4 bases, 6 bases remained unmatched. This CDR3 region has 14 residues. CDR1 is MNHNS and CDR2 is SASEGT in the germline V gene. Making use of molecular barcodes, quantitative 5'-RACE generated TCR beta libraries. TCRdb analysed the 5' RACE reads with MiXCR anew, one entry per CDR3 protein. The data contain about 250,000 distinct CDR3 sequences, roughly 32% of them singletons. This chain uses TRBV6-1 with TRBJ2-3; 8 nucleotides agree with TRBD2. This receptor was taken from a male donor with ankylosing spondylitis or in good health (not recorded which). Sequencing was done on a sample of blood, either unsorted or a sorted T cell fraction (not recorded which). The CDR3 is CASRFGLAPDTQYF. The CDR3 nucleotides read TGTGCCAGCAGATTCGGACTAGCTCCAGATACGCAGTATTTT.